This TCR beta chain was obtained from a study of PD-1 blockade in classical Hodgkin lymphoma. Overall study findings and caveats: Repertoire differences lack defined causes, possibly disease activity or prior therapy. Patients starting nivolumab less than 1 year after ASCT had lower diversity and were excluded from later analyses.

Notes on this clone: No antigen is known for it.

TCRdb's copy holds only in-frame clones and misses some; the assay was immunoSEQ multiplex PCR. Of about 90,000 clones in the sample, roughly nine tenths were seen once. Time point denoted: cycle 4 day 1 (C4D1), after 6 weeks of nivolumab. Following autologous stem cell transplantation, relapse occurred in every patient, and exposure to brentuximab vedotin varied. The CDR3 has 17 residues. The V and J ends lost 0 bases and 0 bases respectively, with 12 bases between them. The V gene's germline CDR1 is LGHNT and CDR2 FRNRAP. V usage is TRBV12-5 and J usage is TRBJ1-3; D gene unclear. Specimen: peripheral blood mononuclear cells (PBMCs), collected before the fourth cycle of nivolumab. The sequence was obtained from a human donor with classical Hodgkin lymphoma. CDR3 DNA sequence: TGTGCTAGTGGTTTGGTACTCGGCAGGAGCTCTGGAAACACCATATATTTT. Its protein is CASGLVLGRSSGNTIYF.